The entry below describes one T cell receptor (beta chain). Its target is not known. The ends lost 6 bases at V and 7 bases at J; junction bases unmatched: 6. This CDR3 region has 16 residues. Germline loops: CDR1 SNHLY, CDR2 FYNNEI. This sample was taken from a study of cytomegalovirus exposure and HLA in healthy donors. Study findings and constraints: In vitro testing confirmed a few CMV-associated chains as specific for CMV antigens.

Generated by immunoSEQ multiplex PCR, the TCRdb table keeps only in-frame clones and is missing some. The sample lists about 350,000 clones, around 90% occurring once. Sample: PBMCs. The chain is built from TRBV2 and TRBJ2-2; the match to TRBD2 covers 15 bases. This receptor was identified in a woman younger than 45 in good health and CMV-seropositive. The CDR3 region is CASRRTSGGVGGELFF. As DNA, the CDR3 is TGTGCCAGCAGGAGGACTAGCGGGGGGGTTGGCGGGGAGCTGTTTTTT.